Only one count was recorded for the clone carrying this TCR beta chain. The antigen is undetermined. The CDR3 has 15 residues. The V and J ends lost 3 bases and 4 bases respectively, with 16 bases between them. CDR1 and CDR2 from the germline V gene are SGDLS and YYNGEE. This PCR relied on a set of 60 Vbeta primers and 13 Jbeta primers. The repertoire was sequenced with immunoSEQ multiplex PCR; TCRdb's copy has only in-frame clones and lacks some. The sample has roughly 80,000 clones; roughly four fifths are singletons. This entry comes from a study of cytomegalovirus exposure and HLA in healthy donors. Overall study findings and caveats: In an earlier analysis, productive rearrangement rates for most beta V segments clustered near 87% or 30%. Common viral pathogens (according to a later analysis) appeared linked to several of the most significant clusters. Listed as cytomegalovirus-associated were 170 or so TCR beta chains. CMV serostatus was the only recorded immune exposure for donors.

The receptor's source is a woman aged 45-59 years in good health and CMV-seropositive. The chain joins TRBV9 to TRBJ2-5, with a weak D call TRBD2 (6 bases). Sequencing was carried out using PBMCs. The CDR3 is CASSATGGVTETQYF. The DNA of the CDR3 is TGTGCCAGCAGCGCAACCGGCGGGGTTACAGAGACCCAGTACTTC.